Following are 23 T cell receptor beta chains from one sample sequenced in a study of cytomegalovirus exposure and HLA in healthy donors. The PCR made use of 60 Vbeta and 13 Jbeta primers. Assay used: immunoSEQ multiplex PCR; TCRdb lists only in-frame clones, some missing. The top ten clones hold 8% to 13% of a sample with 95,000 to 100,000 clones, roughly 71% of them seen once. Sequencing was carried out using PBMCs. Source of these receptors: a man aged 50 or older in good health and CMV-seronegative.

This clone appeared a single time. The chain carries TRBV6-6 and TRBJ1-1; TRBD1 might be the D (5 bases). Germline V gene lookup returns CDR1 MNHNY and CDR2 SVGAGI (reference sequence). V was clipped by 6 bases and J by 0 bases, with 8 bases between them. CDR3 length: 13 amino acids. In nucleotides, the CDR3 is TGTGCCAGCAGCCAACAGGTGAACACTGAAGCTTTCTTT. This translates into CASSQQVNTEAFF.

This clone occurred once. The chain combines TRBV13 with TRBJ1-6; 7 nucleotides align to TRBD1. The CDR3 covers 17 residues. Germline V gene sequence: CDR1 PRHDT, CDR2 FYEKMQ (reference sequence). The V gene end was trimmed by 1 base and the J gene end by 5 bases; junction bases not matched to a gene: 8. The CDR3 protein is CASSLAPRTGDNSPLHF. CDR3 DNA sequence: TGTGCCAGCAGCTTAGCTCCCAGGACAGGAGATAATTCACCCCTCCACTTT.

The rearrangement uses TRBV27 and TRBJ2-1, with 8 bases fitting TRBD2. Germline lookup yields CDR1 MNHEY and CDR2 SMNVEV (reference sequence). This CDR3 is 17 amino acids long. After removal of 5 bases from V and 5 bases from J, the junction contained 14 bases not matched to a gene. The CDR3 reads CASSPRSSGGKDNEQFF. The CDR3, as DNA: TGTGCCAGCAGTCCTCGTAGTTCGGGGGGGAAGGACAATGAGCAGTTCTTC.

The chain uses TRBV7-9 and TRBJ2-5; D not resolved. Germline V gene lookup returns CDR1 SEHNR and CDR2 FQNEAQ (reference sequence). The CDR3 covers 14 residues. V was pared by 0 bases and J by 1 base, with 6 bases between. The CDR3 region has the DNA TGTGCCAGCAGCTTAGCGCCCGGCCAAGAGACCCAGTACTTC. Protein: CASSLAPGQETQYF. Based on the CDR3 plus reference TRBV7-9 and TRBJ2-5, the full variable domain is DTGVSQNPRHKITKRGQNVTFRCDPISEHNRLYWYRQTLGQGPEFLTYFQNEAQLEKSRLLSDRFSAERPKGSFSTLEIQRTEQGDSAMYLCASSLAPGQETQYFGPGTRLLVL.

This chain connects TRBV20-1 to TRBJ2-3; D gene unclear. Between the trimmed V and J ends, which lost 5 bases and 4 bases, there was a span of 7 bases. The V gene's germline CDR1 is DFQATT and CDR2 SNEGSKA (reference sequence). The CDR3 loop spans 11 amino acids. The CDR3 coding sequence is TGCAGTGCTCGTTTTGCAGATACGCAGTATTTT. It yields the protein CSARFADTQYF.

V and J are TRBV7-2 and TRBJ2-5; 7 bases fit TRBD2. The DNA end is a closer match to TRBJ2-7, so the J assignment may be wrong. The length of the CDR3 is 14 residues. Germline-derived CDR1 and CDR2 are SGHTA and FQGNSA. The CDR3 nucleotides are TGTGCCAGCGGATCTCCCGGGACTACCTACGAGCAGTACTTC. It codes for CASGSPGTTYEQYF.

The chain carries TRBV19 and TRBJ2-2; a weak D match, TRBD1 (5 bases). This CDR3 contains 13 residues. V dropped 3 bases and J dropped 5 bases, with 7 bases sitting between them. Germline assignment: CDR1 LNHDA and CDR2 SQIVND (reference sequence). In DNA form, the CDR3 reads TGTGCCAGTAGTATCAGGGATACCGGGGAGCTGTTTTTT. Amino acids: CASSIRDTGELFF.

This clone was recorded only once. The rearrangement links TRBV29-1 to TRBJ2-5; 10 bases map to TRBD2. Germline values: CDR1 SQVTM, CDR2 ANQGSEA. The CDR3 is 15 residues long. With 4 bases clipped from V and 2 bases from J, the junction kept 7 bases outside the gene matches. The CDR3 loop is CSVGARTSGQETQYF. CDR3 nucleotides: TGCAGCGTTGGCGCCAGGACTAGCGGACAAGAGACCCAGTACTTC.

This chain connects TRBV4-1 to TRBJ1-1; the D is unclear. Trimming took 1 base from V and 2 from J, leaving 5 bases between them. This CDR3 has 13 residues. Germline V lookup: CDR1 MGHRA, CDR2 YSYEKL. CDR3 DNA: TGCGCCAGCAGCCAAGCAGTTAACACTGAAGCTTTCTTT. Residues: CASSQAVNTEAFF.

J is TRBJ2-3 and V is TRBV5-8; 11 nucleotides align to TRBD2. This CDR3 contains 16 residues. Losses at the gene ends were 4 bases for V and 3 bases for J; bases not matched to a gene: 7. Germline V gene data show CDR1 as SGHTS and CDR2 as YDEGEE. The CDR3 is CASSPLAGGGTDTQYF. The CDR3 coding sequence is TGTGCCAGCAGCCCCCTAGCGGGAGGTGGAACAGATACGCAGTATTTT.

This rearrangement joins TRBV10-1 to TRBJ2-1, with TRBD2 identical over 10 bases. J was trimmed by 7 bases and V by 0 bases; bases with no gene match: 3. Per germline, CDR1 WNHNN and CDR2 SYGVQD (reference sequence). The CDR3 has 15 amino acids. Written as DNA, the CDR3 is TGCGCCAGCAGTGAGTCAGCGGGGGGGCCGAATGAGCAGTTCTTC. Protein sequence: CASSESAGGPNEQFF.

The CDR3 reads CASSPRAGAYEQYF. In nucleotides, the CDR3 is TGTGCCAGCAGCCCCCGGGCGGGAGCCTACGAGCAGTACTTC. The chain uses TRBV7-3 and TRBJ2-7, with 7 bases that match TRBD2. Germline loops: CDR1 SGHTA, CDR2 FQGTGA. J lost 2 bases, V lost 5 bases, and 6 bases had no gene match. This CDR3 contains 14 residues.

This clone was counted only a few times. The chain links TRBV7-2 to TRBJ1-6, with D maybe TRBD1 (5 bases). V dropped 5 bases and J dropped 7 bases, with 12 bases sitting between them. CDR1 and CDR2 (germline): SGHTA, FQGNSA. CDR3 length equals 14 residues. This chain's CDR3 is CASSLRGENSPLHF. DNA for the CDR3: TGTGCCAGCAGCCTCCGGGGGGAAAATTCACCCCTCCACTTT. The variable domain in full, with the rest retrieved from reference TRBV7-2 and TRBJ1-6, is GAGVSQSPSNKVTEKGKDVELRCDPISGHTALYWYRQSLGQGLEFLIYFQGNSAPDKSGLPSDRFSAERTGGSVSTLTIQRTQQEDSAVYLCASSLRGENSPLHFGNGTRLTVT.

This clone was observed a single time. The genes are TRBV30 and TRBJ2-2; D is perhaps TRBD2 (6 bases). Germline V gene lookup returns CDR1 GTSNPN and CDR2 SVGIG (reference sequence). V lost 5 bases and J lost 2, with 18 bases in between. This CDR3 has 16 residues. The DNA for the CDR3 is TGTGCCTGGGGGTACGGGGCTAGCGTCAACACCGGGGAGCTGTTTTTT. It yields the protein CAWGYGASVNTGELFF. The full variable domain, with the rest looked up from reference TRBV30 and TRBJ2-2, is SQTIHQWPATLVQPVGSPLSLECTVEGTSNPNLYWYRQAAGRGLQLLFYSVGIGQISSEVPQNLSASRPQDRQFILSSKKLLLSDSGFYLCAWGYGASVNTGELFFGEGSRLTVL.

The chain is built from TRBV7-3 and TRBJ2-7; 7 bases are shared with TRBD2. The CDR3 is 14 residues long. Germline assignment: CDR1 SGHTA and CDR2 FQGTGA. V shed 5 bases, J shed 5 bases, and the junction held 9 bases outside the gene matches. CDR3 loop: CASSPDAGRDEQYF. The CDR3 DNA reads TGTGCCAGCAGCCCCGATGCAGGGAGGGACGAGCAGTACTTC.

The chain joins TRBV5-1 to TRBJ2-3, with TRBD1 matching over 11 bases. CDR3 size: 15 residues. V gave up 4 bases and J gave up 4 bases; unmatched junction bases: 5. The V gene's germline CDR1 is SGHRS and CDR2 YFSETQ. The CDR3 loop reads CASSHRDRGADTQYF. As DNA, the CDR3 is TGCGCCAGCAGCCACCGGGACAGGGGGGCAGATACGCAGTATTTT. Combining the CDR3 with reference TRBV5-1 and TRBJ2-3 gives the whole variable domain KAGVTQTPRYLIKTRGQQVTLSCSPISGHRSVSWYQQTPGQGLQFLFEYFSETQRNKGNFPGRFSGRQFSNSRSEMNVSTLELGDSALYLCASSHRDRGADTQYFGPGTRLTVL.

The rearrangement links TRBV28 to TRBJ2-7; D perhaps matches TRBD1 (5 bases). V was clipped by 6 bases and J by 12 bases, with 15 bases between them. This CDR3 is built from 11 residues. Germline CDR1 MDHEN, CDR2 SYDVKM. The CDR3 is CASRRDSGLYF. CDR3 bases: TGTGCCAGCAGGCGAGACAGTGGCCTGTACTTC.

The V call is TRBV2, the J call TRBJ2-2; 12 nucleotides line up with TRBD1. This CDR3 contains 16 residues. The V and J ends lost 7 bases and 2 bases, in that order; junction bases with no gene match: 5. Germline V gene lookup returns CDR1 SNHLY and CDR2 FYNNEI. DNA for the CDR3: TGTGCCAGCAAAACCGGGACAGGGGGCAACACCGGGGAGCTGTTTTTT. Residues: CASKTGTGGNTGELFF.

The chain has TRBV12-5 and TRBJ2-1; possibly TRBD1 for D (6 bases). CDR3 size: 13 residues. Trimming stripped 0 bases from V and 8 bases from J, with 8 bases between. In germline, CDR1 is LGHNT, CDR2 FRNRAP. CDR3: CASGLVGGHEQFF. The CDR3 coding sequence is TGTGCTAGTGGTTTGGTAGGGGGACATGAGCAGTTCTTC.

This CDR3 reads CASNSGMGTAGRNNEKLFF. CDR3 in DNA: TGTGCCAGTAATTCCGGCATGGGAACGGCAGGGAGGAACAATGAAAAACTGTTTTTT. V usage is TRBV19 and J usage is TRBJ1-4; weak D call: TRBD1 (5 bases). The CDR3 sequence is 19 residues long. CDR1 and CDR2 (germline): LNHDA, SQIVND (reference sequence). V gave up 7 bases and J gave up 5 bases, with 29 bases separating them.

This clone was picked up one time. The germline gene is not matched at one end of the junction; a read error may be the cause. Written as DNA, the CDR3 is TGTTCCAGCCCGACCCGGACAGGTCCAGAAAAACTGTTTTTT. Translation gives CSSPTRTGPEKLFF. The genes are TRBV7-9 and TRBJ1-4, with 7 bases identical to TRBD1. The germline CDR1 and CDR2 sequences are SEHNR and FQNEAQ (reference sequence). This CDR3 has 14 amino acids.

V is TRBV19 and J is TRBJ1-5; D not resolved. Trimming took 8 bases from V and 9 from J, leaving 17 bases between them. This CDR3 has 13 residues. The germline V gene has CDR1 LNHDA and CDR2 SQIVND (reference sequence). The CDR3 nucleotides read TGTGCCAGTGGGCAGGAGGATACGGCGCCCCAGCATTTT. Translating gives CASGQEDTAPQHF.

In this sample, this clone turned up once. The chain links TRBV6-1 to TRBJ2-7; TRBD1 matches 7 bases. V gave up 5 bases and J gave up 3 bases; unmatched junction bases: 4. CDR1 and CDR2 from the germline V gene are MNHNS and SASEGT. The CDR3 consists of 13 residues. The CDR3 coding sequence is TGTGCCAGCAGTTGGGACAGTGTCTACGAGCAGTACTTC. Translating gives CASSWDSVYEQYF.